What follows are 3 T cell receptor beta chains derived from one specimen sequenced in a study of tumor-infiltrating lymphocytes in primary liver carcinoma. Unsorted bulk tissue (about 20-32 mg) underwent RNA and DNA co-extraction. A constant-region primer served to make TCR beta cDNA from roughly 540 ng total RNA. It was through three nested multiplex PCR rounds of slightly modified ARM-PCR that TCR beta libraries arose. With TRBV1-TRBV30 forward primers and a C-beta reverse primer, the first two PCR rounds were run for around 10 cycles each. TCRdb fed the multiplex PCR reads into MiXCR, producing one record per CDR3 protein. This sample yields about 64,000 distinct CDR3 sequences, of which about 71% are seen a single time; under 45% belongs to the top ten. The sequenced material came from liver tumor tissue from sampling region 4. The subset here: tumor region T4, right-lateral pole. These receptors came from a man in his forties with primary liver carcinoma and hepatitis B virus infection.

As to this clonotype: A much larger clone sits a single nucleotide away, making a read error possible. This chain links TRBV5-1 with TRBJ2-3; either TRBD1 or TRBD2 may fit D (5 bases each). There are 13 residues in the CDR3. Germline loops: CDR1 SGHRS, CDR2 YFSETQ. The CDR3 DNA follows: TGCGCCAGCAGCTCCGGGACCACAGATACGAAGTATTTT. Protein sequence: CASSSGTTDTKYF.

This clonotype has just a few counts. This chain joins TRBV11-1 and TRBJ1-6; D perhaps matches TRBD1 (5 bases). CDR1 is SGHAT and CDR2 is FQDESV in the germline V gene (reference sequence). Between the trimmed V and J ends, which lost 7 bases and 10 bases, there was a span of 14 bases. The CDR3 covers 13 residues. The CDR3 loop is CASNRTLVSPLHF. The CDR3 coding sequence is TGTGCCAGCAACCGGACACTGGTCTCACCCCTCCACTTT.

A remark on this clonotype: A much more abundant neighbour one base away suggests this may be a read error. The chain has TRBV11-1 and TRBJ2-4; 13 bases match TRBD2. Germline loops: CDR1 SGHAT, CDR2 FQDESV (reference sequence). The CDR3 is 17 amino acids. The CDR3 region is CASNFSGTSGTKSIEYF. The DNA for the CDR3 is TGTGCCAGCAACTTTTCCGGGACTAGCGGGACCAAAAGCATTGAGTACTTC.